This passage covers 22 T cell receptor beta chains from one sample sequenced in a study of blood T cell repertoires in COVID-19. This table comes from immunoSEQ multiplex PCR, and its TCRdb copy is limited to in-frame clones, with some not included. The repertoire holds some 160,000 clones, with 80% as singletons. Material for sequencing was PBMCs or T cells enriched from blood (not recorded which). Every receptor here comes from a woman between 55 and 75 years old who had recovered from COVID-19.

V and J are TRBV5-1 and TRBJ2-1; 9 bases are shared with TRBD2. The CDR3 runs 16 residues. Germline lookup yields CDR1 SGHRS and CDR2 YFSETQ. Trimming cost V 0 bases and J 6 bases; bases outside gene matches: 7. The CDR3 DNA follows: TGCGCCAGCAGCTTGGTAGCGAGCGGGGGGATCAATGAGCAGTTCTTC. Translation gives CASSLVASGGINEQFF.

The CDR3 reads CASSRDLDRGREKLFF. The CDR3 bases are TGTGCCAGTAGCCGAGACTTAGACAGGGGACGTGAAAAACTGTTTTTT. The rearrangement joins TRBV19 to TRBJ1-4, with 8 bases identical to TRBD1. Trimming cost V 6 bases and J 7 bases; bases outside gene matches: 13. Germline V lookup: CDR1 LNHDA, CDR2 SQIVND (reference sequence). CDR3 length equals 16 residues. The full variable domain, completed using reference TRBV19 and TRBJ1-4, is DGGITQSPKYLFRKEGQNVTLSCEQNLNHDAMYWYRQDPGQGLRLIYYSQIVNDFQKGDIAEGYSVSREKKESFPLTVTSAQKNPTAFYLCASSRDLDRGREKLFFGSGTQLSVL.

In nucleotides, the CDR3 is TGTGCCAGCAGCCCCCGAGCGGGGGGTCCCAATGAGCAGTTCTTC. It yields the protein CASSPRAGGPNEQFF. V is TRBV7-6 and J is TRBJ2-1, with 9 bases lining up with TRBD2. CDR1 is SGHVS and CDR2 is FNYEAQ in the germline V gene. This CDR3 is 15 amino acids long. With V trimmed by 5 bases and J by 6 bases, 8 bases remained unmatched.

The V and J genes are TRBV30 and TRBJ1-1, with 7 bases lining up with TRBD1. V dropped 3 bases and J dropped 6; count of bases not matched to a gene: 10. Germline assignment: CDR1 GTSNPN and CDR2 SVGIG (reference sequence). The CDR3 extends over 14 amino acids. The CDR3 here is CAWRLWQGVPEAFF. The DNA for the CDR3 is TGTGCCTGGAGGCTCTGGCAGGGGGTCCCTGAAGCTTTCTTT.

The J gene is TRBJ1-6, the V gene TRBV25-1; 9 bases are shared with TRBD1. The germline gives CDR1 MGHDK, CDR2 SYGVNS. The CDR3 runs 15 residues. After removal of 3 bases from V and 9 bases from J, the junction contained 6 bases not matched to a gene. In DNA form, the CDR3 reads TGTGCCAGCAGTGACAGGACAGGGGCTTTTTCACCCCTCCACTTT. Translating it yields CASSDRTGAFSPLHF.

The V call is TRBV12-3 or TRBV12-4, the J call TRBJ1-2; 8 bases agree with TRBD1. The CDR3 contains 12 residues. V was pared by 6 bases and J by 5 bases, with 2 bases of the junction left unmatched. CDR3: CASSRTGYGYTF. CDR3 DNA sequence: TGTGCCAGCAGCAGGACAGGGTATGGCTACACCTTC.

J is TRBJ1-2 and V is TRBV5-5, with 11 bases fitting TRBD1. The CDR3 sequence is 17 residues long. The germline V gene has CDR1 SGHKS and CDR2 YYEKEE (reference sequence). J lost 7 bases, V lost 1 base, and 12 bases had no gene match. The CDR3 DNA sequence: TGTGCCAGCAGCTTGTCAGTCCTTCTGGACAGGGGGCTTGGCTACACCTTC. Protein sequence: CASSLSVLLDRGLGYTF.

The table lists this clone with a count of one. The chain has TRBV25-1 and TRBJ1-1; TRBD1 aligns across 7 bases. The CDR3 has 14 amino acids. V was pared by 5 bases and J by 4 bases, with 7 bases of the junction left unmatched. Per germline, CDR1 MGHDK and CDR2 SYGVNS. The CDR3 reads CASSSDRESTEAFF. The CDR3 bases are TGTGCCAGCAGTTCTGACAGGGAATCCACTGAAGCTTTCTTT.

A remark on this clone: The junction does not match germline at one end; this may be a read error. The chain recombines TRBV27 with TRBJ1-1; D unresolved. The CDR3 runs to 13 residues. From germline, CDR1 is MNHEY and CDR2 SMNVEV (reference sequence). The CDR3 here is CVSSSRGRLAAFF. For the CDR3, the DNA is TGTGTCAGCAGTTCGCGGGGTCGGCTTGCGGCTTTCTTT.

J is TRBJ2-2 and V is TRBV3-1 (or the pseudogene TRBV3-2), with TRBD2 identical over 10 bases. Germline lookup yields CDR1 LGHDT and CDR2 YNNKEL (reference sequence). The V gene end was trimmed by 5 bases and the J gene end by 5 bases; junction bases not matched to a gene: 8. The length of the CDR3 is 16 residues. This CDR3 is CASSSQLAGRTGELFF. CDR3 bases: TGTGCCAGCAGCTCCCAACTAGCGGGGCGTACCGGGGAGCTGTTTTTT.

This clone was counted a single time. The chain has TRBV11-2 and TRBJ1-2; perhaps TRBD1 as D (5 bases). Trimming pared 0 bases from V and 7 bases from J, leaving 9 bases between. Looked up from germline, CDR1 is SGHAT and CDR2 is FQNNGV. The CDR3 totals 13 residues. CDR3: CASSLDREGGYTF. The CDR3 DNA reads TGTGCCAGCAGCTTAGACAGGGAGGGTGGCTACACCTTC.

V is TRBV30 and J is TRBJ1-1; no firm D call. Germline CDR1 reads GTSNPN; CDR2 reads SVGIG (reference sequence). Trimming left V 0 bases short and J 4 bases short, with 12 bases between. The CDR3 runs 14 residues. The CDR3 sequence is CAWSVPREVTEAFF. The CDR3 bases are TGTGCCTGGAGTGTACCGAGGGAGGTCACTGAAGCTTTCTTT. The whole variable domain, filled in from reference TRBV30 and TRBJ1-1, reads SQTIHQWPATLVQPVGSPLSLECTVEGTSNPNLYWYRQAAGRGLQLLFYSVGIGQISSEVPQNLSASRPQDRQFILSSKKLLLSDSGFYLCAWSVPREVTEAFFGQGTRLTVV.

This chain links TRBV6-1 with TRBJ1-2; no clear D gene. The V and J ends lost 2 bases and 4 bases respectively, with 8 bases between them. Per germline, CDR1 MNHNS and CDR2 SASEGT. The CDR3 runs to 13 residues. The CDR3: CASSEPQLYGYTF. The CDR3 DNA follows: TGTGCCAGCAGTGAACCGCAACTCTATGGCTACACCTTC.

The chain has TRBV5-1 and TRBJ2-1; D unresolved. Per the germline V gene, CDR1 is SGHRS and CDR2 is YFSETQ. The CDR3 runs 12 residues. Trimming shortened V by 3 bases and J by 4 bases, and 5 bases separated the two germline ends. This chain's CDR3 is CASSSRYNEQFF. The CDR3, as DNA: TGCGCCAGCAGCTCCCGTTACAATGAGCAGTTCTTC.

The CDR3 bases are TGTGCCAGCAGCTTTCGGGACAGGGTCGAGCAGTACTTC. It codes for CASSFRDRVEQYF. This chain links TRBV5-6 with TRBJ2-7; 9 bases line up with TRBD1. J lost 6 bases, V lost 2 bases, and 3 bases had no gene match. The CDR3 is made up of 13 amino acids. Germline values: CDR1 SGHDT, CDR2 YYEEEE.

The rearrangement joins TRBV14 to TRBJ2-3; 10 nucleotides line up with TRBD2. CDR1 and CDR2 from the germline V gene are SGHDN and FVKESK. CDR3 length: 17 residues. The V segment lost 1 base and the J segment 2 bases; nucleotides outside the gene matches: 6. The CDR3 DNA follows: TGTGCCAGCAGCCAAGGAAGGACTAGCGGCCACACAGATACGCAGTATTTT. Protein: CASSQGRTSGHTDTQYF.

V and J are TRBV2 and TRBJ2-3; 7 bases are a match to TRBD2. The CDR3 is 15 residues long. The germline V gene has CDR1 SNHLY and CDR2 FYNNEI. Trimming removed 6 bases from V and 2 bases from J; junction bases left unmatched: 8. The CDR3 region has the DNA TGTGCCAGCAGGCCTAGCGGACTAAACACAGATACGCAGTATTTT. Protein product: CASRPSGLNTDTQYF.

The chain combines TRBV5-4 with TRBJ2-1; the match to TRBD1 covers 7 bases. CDR3 size: 15 residues. V lost 1 base to trimming and J lost 2 bases; unmatched junction nucleotides: 3. CDR1 is SGHNT and CDR2 is YYREEE in the germline V gene (reference sequence). The CDR3 region is CASSLIRGPYNEQFF. The DNA of the CDR3 is TGTGCCAGCAGCTTGATTAGGGGGCCCTACAATGAGCAGTTCTTC.

This clone was counted between two and nine times. The chain couples TRBV9 to TRBJ2-2, with 10 nucleotides matching TRBD2. The CDR3 consists of 15 residues. CDR1 and CDR2 from the germline V gene are SGDLS and YYNGEE. After removal of 3 bases from V and 1 base from J, the junction contained 0 bases not matched to a gene. The CDR3, as DNA: TGTGCCAGCAGCGCTAGCGGGGGGAACACCGGGGAGCTGTTTTTT. As protein: CASSASGGNTGELFF.

V usage is TRBV7-8 and J usage is TRBJ2-3, with D maybe TRBD1 (5 bases). The CDR3 sequence is 13 residues long. The ends were cut back, 5 bases at V and 0 bases at J, with 6 bases in the middle. Germline V gene lookup returns CDR1 SGHVS and CDR2 FQNEAQ. CDR3: CASSRQSTDTQYF. CDR3 bases: TGTGCCAGCAGCCGACAGAGCACAGATACGCAGTATTTT.

J is TRBJ1-2 and V is TRBV6-5, with a tentative D call TRBD1 (6 bases). There are 13 residues in the CDR3. Trimming took off 5 bases at V and 7 bases at J, with 14 bases between the two ends. In germline, CDR1 is MNHEY, CDR2 SVGAGI. The CDR3 protein is CASSPTGTSGYTF. The CDR3 DNA reads as TGTGCCAGCAGTCCCACCGGGACAAGTGGCTACACCTTC.

The rearrangement links TRBV4-1 to TRBJ1-2; 7 bases fit TRBD1. Germline V gives CDR1 MGHRA, CDR2 YSYEKL. This CDR3 has 15 residues. V lost 0 bases and J lost 8; bases outside the gene matches: 9. As DNA, the CDR3 is TGCGCCAGCAGCCAAGACACCGGACAGGCAGGAGGCTACACCTTC. Its protein product is CASSQDTGQAGGYTF.